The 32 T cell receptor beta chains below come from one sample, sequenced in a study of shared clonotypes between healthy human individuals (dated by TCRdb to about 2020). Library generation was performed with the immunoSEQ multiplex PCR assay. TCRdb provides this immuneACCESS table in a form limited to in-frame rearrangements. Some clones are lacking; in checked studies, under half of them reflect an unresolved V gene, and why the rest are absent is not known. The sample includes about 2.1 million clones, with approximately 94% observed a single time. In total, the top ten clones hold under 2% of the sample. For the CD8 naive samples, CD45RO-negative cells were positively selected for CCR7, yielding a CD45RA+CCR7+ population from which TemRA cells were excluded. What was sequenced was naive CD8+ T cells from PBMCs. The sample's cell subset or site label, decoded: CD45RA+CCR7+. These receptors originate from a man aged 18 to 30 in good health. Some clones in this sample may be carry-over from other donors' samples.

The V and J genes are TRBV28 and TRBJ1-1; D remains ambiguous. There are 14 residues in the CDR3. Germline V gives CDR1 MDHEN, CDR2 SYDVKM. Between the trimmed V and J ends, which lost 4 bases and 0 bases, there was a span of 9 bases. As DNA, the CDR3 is TGTGCCAGCAGTTATTACATCATGAACACTGAAGCTTTCTTT. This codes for CASSYYIMNTEAFF.

CDR3 sequence (DNA): TGTGCCAGCAGCGTAGGGCCCAGGACTGACAATGAGCAGTTCTTC. It yields the protein CASSVGPRTDNEQFF. J is TRBJ2-1 and V is TRBV9, with D possibly TRBD2 on 5 matching bases. There are 15 residues in the CDR3. Germline V gene lookup returns CDR1 SGDLS and CDR2 YYNGEE. Trimming took off 0 bases at V and 5 bases at J, with 12 bases between the two ends.

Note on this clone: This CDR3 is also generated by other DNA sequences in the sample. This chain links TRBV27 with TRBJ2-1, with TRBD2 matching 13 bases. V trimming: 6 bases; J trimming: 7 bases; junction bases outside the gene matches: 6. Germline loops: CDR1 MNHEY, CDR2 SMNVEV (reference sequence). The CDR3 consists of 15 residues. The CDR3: CASSPGLAGSNEQFF. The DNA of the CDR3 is TGTGCCAGCAGCCCGGGACTAGCGGGAAGTAATGAGCAGTTCTTC.

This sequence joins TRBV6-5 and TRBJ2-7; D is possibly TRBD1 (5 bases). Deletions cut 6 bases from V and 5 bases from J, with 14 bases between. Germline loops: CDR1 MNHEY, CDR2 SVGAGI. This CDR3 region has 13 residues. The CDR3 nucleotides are TGTGCCAGCAGGCAAATCAAGGGGAACGAGCAGTACTTC. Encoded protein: CASRQIKGNEQYF.

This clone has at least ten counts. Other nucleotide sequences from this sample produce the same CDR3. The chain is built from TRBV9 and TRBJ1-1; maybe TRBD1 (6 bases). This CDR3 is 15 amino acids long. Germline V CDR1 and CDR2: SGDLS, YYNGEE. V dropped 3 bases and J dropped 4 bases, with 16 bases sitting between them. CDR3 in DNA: TGTGCCAGCAGCGAGGAGGGACGAGGGGGCACTGAAGCTTTCTTT. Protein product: CASSEEGRGGTEAFF.

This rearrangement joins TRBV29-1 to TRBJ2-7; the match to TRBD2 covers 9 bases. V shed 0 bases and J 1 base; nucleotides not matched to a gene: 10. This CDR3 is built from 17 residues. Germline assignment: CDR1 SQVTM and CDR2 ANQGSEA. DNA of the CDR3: TGCAGCGTTGAAGATCCTAGCGGGGCTGGAGGATCCTACGAGCAGTACTTC. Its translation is CSVEDPSGAGGSYEQYF.

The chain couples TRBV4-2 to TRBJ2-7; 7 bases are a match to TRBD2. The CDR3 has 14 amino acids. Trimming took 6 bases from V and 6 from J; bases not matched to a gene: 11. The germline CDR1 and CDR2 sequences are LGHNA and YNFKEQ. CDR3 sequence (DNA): TGTGCCAGCAGGGCAAGAGGCGGGGGAGGCGAGCAGTACTTC. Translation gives CASRARGGGGEQYF.

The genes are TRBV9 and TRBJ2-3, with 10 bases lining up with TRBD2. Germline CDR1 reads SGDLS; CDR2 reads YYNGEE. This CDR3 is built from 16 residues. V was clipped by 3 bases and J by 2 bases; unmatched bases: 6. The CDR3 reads CASSERTSGITDTQYF. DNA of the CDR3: TGTGCCAGCAGCGAGCGGACTAGCGGTATCACAGATACGCAGTATTTT.

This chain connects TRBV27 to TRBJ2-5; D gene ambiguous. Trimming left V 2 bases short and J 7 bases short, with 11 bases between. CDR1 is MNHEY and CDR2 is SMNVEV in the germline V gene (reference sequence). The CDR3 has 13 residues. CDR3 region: CASSLEGPGTQYF. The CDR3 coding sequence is TGTGCCAGCAGTTTAGAAGGGCCCGGGACCCAGTACTTC.

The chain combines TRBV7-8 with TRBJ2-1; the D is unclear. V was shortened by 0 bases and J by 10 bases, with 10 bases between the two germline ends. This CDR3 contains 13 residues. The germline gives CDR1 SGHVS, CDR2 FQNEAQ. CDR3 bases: TGTGCCAGCAGCTTAGCCACGAGAACAGAGCAGTTCTTC. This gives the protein CASSLATRTEQFF.

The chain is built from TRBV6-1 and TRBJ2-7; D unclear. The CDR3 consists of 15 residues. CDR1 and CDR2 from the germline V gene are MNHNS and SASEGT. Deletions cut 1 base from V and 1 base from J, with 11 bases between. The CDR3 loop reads CASSEGGRASYEQYF. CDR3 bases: TGTGCCAGCAGTGAAGGCGGACGGGCGTCCTACGAGCAGTACTTC.

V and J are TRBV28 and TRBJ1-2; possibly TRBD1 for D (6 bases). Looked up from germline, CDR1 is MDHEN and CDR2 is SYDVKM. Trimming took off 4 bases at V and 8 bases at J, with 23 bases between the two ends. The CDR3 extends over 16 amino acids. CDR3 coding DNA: TGTGCCAGCAGTTCCGATCACAGGGAAGTCGCGGGAGGCTACACCTTC. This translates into CASSSDHREVAGGYTF.

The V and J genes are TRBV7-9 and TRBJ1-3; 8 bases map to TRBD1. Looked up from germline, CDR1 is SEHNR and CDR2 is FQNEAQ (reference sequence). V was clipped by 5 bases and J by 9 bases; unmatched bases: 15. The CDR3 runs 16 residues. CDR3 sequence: CASSPPGTGGSITIYF. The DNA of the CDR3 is TGTGCCAGCAGCCCACCGGGGACAGGAGGTTCAATCACCATATATTTT.

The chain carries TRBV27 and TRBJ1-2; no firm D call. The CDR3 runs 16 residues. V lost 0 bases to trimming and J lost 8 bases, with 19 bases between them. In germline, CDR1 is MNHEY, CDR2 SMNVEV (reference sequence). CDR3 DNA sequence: TGTGCCAGCAGTTTATCGATCCGGGTCCACGAGAAGGGCTACACCTTC. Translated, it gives CASSLSIRVHEKGYTF.

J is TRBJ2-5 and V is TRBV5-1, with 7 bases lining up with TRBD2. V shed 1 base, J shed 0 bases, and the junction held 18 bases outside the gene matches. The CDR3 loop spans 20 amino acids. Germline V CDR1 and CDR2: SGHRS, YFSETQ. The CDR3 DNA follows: TGCGCCAGCAGCTTGTCACTGGCGGGAGAAGTTGAGGGATACCAAGAGACCCAGTACTTC. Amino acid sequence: CASSLSLAGEVEGYQETQYF.

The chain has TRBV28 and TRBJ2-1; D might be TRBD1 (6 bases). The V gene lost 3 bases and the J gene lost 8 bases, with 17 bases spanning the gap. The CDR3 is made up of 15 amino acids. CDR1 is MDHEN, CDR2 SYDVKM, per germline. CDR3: CASSFVQGGMDEQFF. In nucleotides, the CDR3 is TGTGCCAGCAGTTTTGTACAGGGTGGAATGGATGAGCAGTTCTTC.

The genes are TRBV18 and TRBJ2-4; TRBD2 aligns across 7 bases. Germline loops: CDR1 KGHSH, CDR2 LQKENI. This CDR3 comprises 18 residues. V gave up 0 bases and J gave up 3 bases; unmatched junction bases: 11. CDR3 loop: CASSPPAILAVYKNIQYF. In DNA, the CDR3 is TGTGCCAGCTCACCACCGGCGATCCTAGCGGTTTACAAAAACATTCAGTACTTC.

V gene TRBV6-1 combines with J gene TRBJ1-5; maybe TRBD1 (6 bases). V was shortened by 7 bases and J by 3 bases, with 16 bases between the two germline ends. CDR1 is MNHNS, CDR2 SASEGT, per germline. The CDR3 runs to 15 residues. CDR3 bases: TGTGCCAGCAATTTGAACAGGGAGTTCAATCAGCCCCAGCATTTT. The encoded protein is CASNLNREFNQPQHF.

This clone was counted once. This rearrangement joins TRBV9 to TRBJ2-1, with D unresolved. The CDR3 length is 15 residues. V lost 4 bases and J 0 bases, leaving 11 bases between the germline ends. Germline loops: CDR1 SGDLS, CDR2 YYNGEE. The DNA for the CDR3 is TGTGCCAGCAGCCCGGTGCTAAGCTCCTACAATGAGCAGTTCTTC. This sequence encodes CASSPVLSSYNEQFF.

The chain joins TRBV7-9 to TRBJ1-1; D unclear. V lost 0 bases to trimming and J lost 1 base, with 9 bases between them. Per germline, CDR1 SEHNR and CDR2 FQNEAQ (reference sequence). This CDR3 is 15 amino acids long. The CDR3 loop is CASSLARTKNTEAFF. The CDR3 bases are TGTGCCAGCAGCTTAGCTCGGACGAAGAACACTGAAGCTTTCTTT.

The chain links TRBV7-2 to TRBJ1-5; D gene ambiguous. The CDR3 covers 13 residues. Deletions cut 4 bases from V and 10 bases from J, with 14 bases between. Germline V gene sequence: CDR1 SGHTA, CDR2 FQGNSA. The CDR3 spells CASSSTTSGPQHF. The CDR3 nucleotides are TGTGCCAGCAGCTCAACCACCAGCGGCCCCCAGCATTTT.

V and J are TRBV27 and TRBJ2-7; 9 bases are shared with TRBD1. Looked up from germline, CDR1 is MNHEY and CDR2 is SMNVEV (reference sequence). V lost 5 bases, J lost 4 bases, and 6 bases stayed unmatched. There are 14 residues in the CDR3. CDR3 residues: CASSTVQGAYEQYF. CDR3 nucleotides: TGTGCCAGCAGTACCGTACAGGGGGCGTACGAGCAGTACTTC.

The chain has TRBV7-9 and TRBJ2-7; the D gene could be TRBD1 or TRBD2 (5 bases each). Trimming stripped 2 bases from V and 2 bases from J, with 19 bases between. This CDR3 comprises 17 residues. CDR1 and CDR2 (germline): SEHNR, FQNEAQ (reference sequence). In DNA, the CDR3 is TGTGCCAGCAGCTTAAATCTAGTGGGGGACGGAACCTACGAGCAGTACTTC. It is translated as CASSLNLVGDGTYEQYF.

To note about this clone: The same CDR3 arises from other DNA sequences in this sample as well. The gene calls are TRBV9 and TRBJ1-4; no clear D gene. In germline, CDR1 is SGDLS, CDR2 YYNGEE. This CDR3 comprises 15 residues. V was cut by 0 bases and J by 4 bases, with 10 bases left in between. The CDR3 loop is CASSVGTGRNEKLFF. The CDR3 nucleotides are TGTGCCAGCAGCGTAGGAACGGGCCGTAATGAAAAACTGTTTTTT.

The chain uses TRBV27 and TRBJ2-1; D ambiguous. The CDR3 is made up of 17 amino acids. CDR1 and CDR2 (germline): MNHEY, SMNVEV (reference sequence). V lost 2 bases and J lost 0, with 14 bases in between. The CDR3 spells CASSLLTGPRSYNEQFF. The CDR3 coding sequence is TGTGCCAGCAGTTTACTAACTGGACCCCGCTCCTACAATGAGCAGTTCTTC.

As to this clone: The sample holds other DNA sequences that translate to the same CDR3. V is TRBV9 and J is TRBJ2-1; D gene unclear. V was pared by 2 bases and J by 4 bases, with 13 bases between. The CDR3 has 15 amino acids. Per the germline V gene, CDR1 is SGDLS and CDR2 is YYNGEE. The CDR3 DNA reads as TGTGCCAGCAGCGTCACACCCTCCACTTACAATGAGCAGTTCTTC. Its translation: CASSVTPSTYNEQFF.

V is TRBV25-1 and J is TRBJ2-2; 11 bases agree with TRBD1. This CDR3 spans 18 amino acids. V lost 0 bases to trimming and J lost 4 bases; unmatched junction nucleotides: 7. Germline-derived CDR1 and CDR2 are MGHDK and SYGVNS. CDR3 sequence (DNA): TGTGCCAGCAGTGAATATCCCGGGGACAGGGGGAGCACCGGGGAGCTGTTTTTT. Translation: CASSEYPGDRGSTGELFF.

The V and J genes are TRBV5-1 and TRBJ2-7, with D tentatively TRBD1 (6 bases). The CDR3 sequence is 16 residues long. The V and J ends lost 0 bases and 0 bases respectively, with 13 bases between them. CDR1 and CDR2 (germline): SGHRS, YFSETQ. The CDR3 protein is CASSLAPRGTSYEQYF. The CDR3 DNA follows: TGCGCCAGCAGCTTGGCCCCCAGGGGCACCTCCTACGAGCAGTACTTC.

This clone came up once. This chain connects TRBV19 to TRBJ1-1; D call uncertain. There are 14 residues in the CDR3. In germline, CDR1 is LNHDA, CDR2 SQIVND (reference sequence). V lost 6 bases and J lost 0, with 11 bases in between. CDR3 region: CASSGYSVNTEAFF. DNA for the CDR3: TGTGCCAGTAGCGGGTACAGTGTGAACACTGAAGCTTTCTTT.

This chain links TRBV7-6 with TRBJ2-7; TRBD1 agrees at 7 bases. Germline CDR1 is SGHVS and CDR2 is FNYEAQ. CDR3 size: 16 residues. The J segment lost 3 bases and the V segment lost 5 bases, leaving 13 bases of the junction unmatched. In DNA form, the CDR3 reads TGTGCCAGCAGCCCTAGGGACAGTAAAGACCTCTACGAGCAGTACTTC. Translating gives CASSPRDSKDLYEQYF.

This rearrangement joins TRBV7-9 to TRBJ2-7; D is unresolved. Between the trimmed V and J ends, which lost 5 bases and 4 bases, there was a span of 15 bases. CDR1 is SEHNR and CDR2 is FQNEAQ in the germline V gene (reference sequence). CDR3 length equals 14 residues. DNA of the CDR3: TGTGCCAGCAGCCACCCCCTTCCTCCATACGAGCAGTACTTC. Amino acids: CASSHPLPPYEQYF.

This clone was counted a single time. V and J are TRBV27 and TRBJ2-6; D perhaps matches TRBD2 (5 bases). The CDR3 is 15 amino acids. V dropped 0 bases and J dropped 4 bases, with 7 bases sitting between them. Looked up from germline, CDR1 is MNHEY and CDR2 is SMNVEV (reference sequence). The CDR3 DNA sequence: TGTGCCAGCAGTTTATCCGGGGAAGGGGCCAACGTCCTGACTTTC. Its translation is CASSLSGEGANVLTF.